The 6 T cell receptor beta chains presented below share a single source sample, sequenced in a study of shared clonotypes between healthy human individuals. The table came from immunoSEQ multiplex PCR; TCRdb's copy has only in-frame clones and leaves some out. The data contain about 610,000 clones, approximately 96% of them singletons. CD45RO-negative cells were positively selected for CCR7, leaving out terminally differentiated effector memory CD45RA+ cells. Sequencing input: naive CD8+ T cells sorted from blood. The receptors were gathered from a woman in her twenties or thirties in good health.

V and J are TRBV21-1 and TRBJ2-7. TRBV21-1 is listed as a pseudogene. The CDR3 runs to 14 residues. The CDR3 protein is CASSKVGLSYEQYF. CDR3 coding DNA: TGTGCCAGCAGCAAAGTAGGCCTCTCCTACGAGCAGTACTTC.

The CDR3 region is CASSFSAEQETQYF. CDR3 bases: TGTGCCAGCAGCTTCTCAGCGGAGCAAGAGACCCAGTACTTC. This rearrangement joins TRBV5-4 to TRBJ2-5; weak D call: TRBD2 (5 bases). CDR1 SGHNT and CDR2 YYREEE come from the germline V gene (reference sequence). The V end was cut by 2 bases, the J end by 2 bases, with 10 bases between. CDR3 length: 14 residues.

The chain links TRBV20-1 to TRBJ2-1; D is uncertain. The CDR3 is 11 amino acids. V shed 3 bases and J shed 8 bases, with 8 bases lying between them. Germline-derived CDR1 and CDR2 are DFQATT and SNEGSKA (reference sequence). CDR3 in DNA: TGCAGTGCTAGCGAGGTGTATGAGCAGTTCTTC. Amino acid sequence: CSASEVYEQFF.

The rearrangement links TRBV4-2 to TRBJ1-3; the D is unclear. The germline CDR1 and CDR2 sequences are LGHNA and YNFKEQ. The V end lost 0 bases, the J end lost 0 bases, and 12 bases lay between the germline ends. This CDR3 spans 17 amino acids. The DNA for the CDR3 is TGTGCCAGCAGCCAAGACGGGGAGGGTAACTCTGGAAACACCATATATTTT. It encodes CASSQDGEGNSGNTIYF.

The V gene is TRBV7-6, the J gene TRBJ1-5, with D perhaps matching TRBD1 (5 bases). This CDR3 spans 14 amino acids. Per the germline V gene, CDR1 is SGHVS and CDR2 is FNYEAQ. V shed 5 bases and J shed 2 bases, with 10 bases lying between them. The CDR3 sequence: CASSNWTRNQPQHF. In DNA form, the CDR3 reads TGTGCCAGCAGCAATTGGACACGCAATCAGCCCCAGCATTTT.

This sequence joins TRBV9 and TRBJ1-3, with a possible D match to TRBD1 (6 bases). V was shortened by 3 bases and J by 2 bases, with 15 bases between the two germline ends. CDR1 and CDR2 from the germline V gene are SGDLS and YYNGEE. The CDR3 extends over 16 amino acids. The CDR3 sequence is CASSDSTGFAGNTIYF. The CDR3 DNA reads TGTGCCAGCAGCGACAGTACAGGGTTTGCTGGAAACACCATATATTTT.